Here is one TCR beta chain with its context. The sample comes from a study of control samples from healthy donors and cancer patients. V shed 5 bases, J shed 5 bases, and the junction held 7 bases outside the gene matches. This CDR3 has 15 residues. Germline-derived CDR1 and CDR2 are SNHLY and FYNNEI. The assay was immunoSEQ multiplex PCR, and TCRdb's table has in-frame clones only and misses some. The sample lists 80,000 or so clones, 85% to 95% occurring once. The sample was blood. The V and J genes are TRBV2 and TRBJ2-7; 12 positions match TRBD2. This clonotype originated in a woman in her fifties or sixties in good health. In nucleotides, the CDR3 is TGTGCCAGCAGTCCCCTAGCGGGAGGGCCCGACGAGCAGTACTTC. It specifies CASSPLAGGPDEQYF.